Sequencing of this T cell receptor (beta chain) was carried out in a study of cytomegalovirus exposure and HLA in healthy donors. The primer mix had 60 Vbeta and 13 Jbeta primers. Produced via immunoSEQ multiplex PCR; TCRdb's table is partial and in-frame only. The sample records around 140,000 clones, roughly 80% being singletons. Germline-derived CDR1 and CDR2 are SGHNT and YENEEA. V was shortened by 4 bases and J by 4 bases, with 17 bases between the two germline ends. This CDR3 has 15 amino acids. Study conclusions and caveats: Follow-up analysis seemed to connect common viral pathogens with several of the most significant clusters identified.

Comment on this clone: Its specificity is not known.

This clonotype was obtained from a female donor in good health and CMV-seronegative. The chain joins TRBV11-3 to TRBJ2-7, with a possible D match to TRBD1 (5 bases). Sequencing was performed on PBMCs. CDR3 amino acids: CASSSNPVQGYEQYF. For the CDR3, the DNA is TGTGCCAGCAGCTCAAACCCCGTGCAGGGATACGAGCAGTACTTC.